Below, 25 T cell receptor beta chains from the same sample are listed, as sequenced in a study of shared clonotypes between healthy human individuals. Produced via immunoSEQ multiplex PCR; TCRdb's table is partial and in-frame only. The sample records about 560,000 clones, about 80% being singletons. Input material: PBMCs. These receptors were collected from a middle-aged woman in good health. Some clones in this sample may be carry-over from other donors' samples.

The chain joins TRBV10-3 to TRBJ2-1, with TRBD2 identical over 11 bases. Trimming removed 9 bases from V and 4 bases from J; junction bases left unmatched: 8. The CDR3 is 15 amino acids. Germline V gives CDR1 ENHRY, CDR2 SYGVKD. The CDR3 nucleotides are TGTGCCATAACCCGGACTAGCGGGCCGTACAATGAGCAGTTCTTC. The encoded protein is CAITRTSGPYNEQFF.

Details on this clone: The same CDR3 can be traced to other DNA sequences in this sample. The CDR3 region is CASRGHLYNEQFF. The CDR3 coding sequence is TGTGCCAGCCGGGGACACCTTTACAATGAGCAGTTCTTC. The chain uses TRBV27 and TRBJ2-1, with D possibly being TRBD1 (6 bases). From germline, CDR1 is MNHEY and CDR2 SMNVEV (reference sequence). There are 13 residues in the CDR3. Trimming stripped 8 bases from V and 4 bases from J, with 12 bases between.

The chain has TRBV29-1 and TRBJ2-2; the D gene is possibly TRBD1 (6 bases). The CDR3 sequence is 14 residues long. V was cut by 5 bases and J by 4 bases, with 14 bases left in between. Germline V gene data show CDR1 as SQVTM and CDR2 as ANQGSEA. CDR3 sequence reads: CSVSQGLGTGELFF. Written as DNA, the CDR3 is TGCAGCGTTTCCCAGGGGCTGGGCACCGGGGAGCTGTTTTTT.

V gene TRBV6-4 combines with J gene TRBJ1-5; D remains unclear. Germline assignment: CDR1 MRHNA and CDR2 SNTAGT. The CDR3 is made up of 15 amino acids. Trimming removed 5 bases at V and 0 bases at J, with 11 bases between. The CDR3 DNA sequence: TGTGCCAGCAGTTCATCGGCAGGTAGCAATCAGCCCCAGCATTTT. Its translation is CASSSSAGSNQPQHF.

The genes are TRBV5-1 and TRBJ1-1; D remains ambiguous. The CDR3 is 15 residues long. From germline, CDR1 is SGHRS and CDR2 YFSETQ. V was shortened by 0 bases and J by 2 bases, with 11 bases between the two germline ends. The CDR3 protein is CASSLAMTVNTEAFF. CDR3 bases: TGCGCCAGCAGCTTGGCGATGACGGTTAACACTGAAGCTTTCTTT.

Of note for this clone: This may be a read error, as it is one base from a much larger clone. The chain couples TRBV30 to TRBJ1-5, with TRBD1 matching over 12 bases. The J segment lost 6 bases and the V segment lost 2 bases, leaving 11 bases of the junction unmatched. CDR3 size: 17 residues. Germline CDR1 and CDR2: GTSNPN and SVGIG (reference sequence). The CDR3 protein is CAWSHLEGTGGRQPQHF. CDR3 nucleotides: TGTGCCTGGAGTCACCTGGAAGGGACAGGGGGCCGTCAGCCCCAGCATTTT.

J is TRBJ2-1 and V is TRBV4-3; 7 bases line up with TRBD2. The CDR3 length is 14 residues. The germline V gene has CDR1 LGHNA and CDR2 YSLEER. V shed 1 base and J 7 bases; nucleotides not matched to a gene: 4. CDR3 bases: TGCGCCAGCAGCCAAGGTGCCGGGAGGAATGAGCAGTTCTTC. Translated: CASSQGAGRNEQFF.

V is TRBV27 and J is TRBJ2-1; 9 positions match TRBD2. The CDR3 length is 15 residues. Germline V gene data show CDR1 as MNHEY and CDR2 as SMNVEV (reference sequence). V lost 3 bases to trimming and J lost 9 bases; unmatched junction nucleotides: 9. The CDR3 protein is CASSLREGLSSEQFF. In DNA, the CDR3 is TGTGCCAGCAGTTTGCGGGAGGGCCTTTCAAGTGAGCAGTTCTTC.

In this sample, this clone turned up a few times. The J gene is TRBJ2-7, the V gene TRBV4-1; no reliable D call. With 1 base removed from V and 0 bases from J, the gap between germline ends came to 19 bases. This CDR3 is 18 amino acids long. Germline V CDR1 and CDR2: MGHRA, YSYEKL. The CDR3 reads CASSQGIFTDGSSYEQYF. CDR3 coding DNA: TGCGCCAGCAGCCAAGGGATTTTCACCGACGGAAGCTCCTACGAGCAGTACTTC.

A remark on this clone: Different DNA sequences within this sample yield the same CDR3. The gene calls are TRBV7-2 and TRBJ1-1; no reliable D call. Germline lookup yields CDR1 SGHTA and CDR2 FQGNSA. The CDR3 consists of 13 residues. Trimming removed 2 bases from V and 1 base from J, with 5 bases in between. The CDR3 protein is CASSLRANTEAFF. CDR3 coding DNA: TGTGCCAGCAGCTTAAGGGCGAACACTGAAGCTTTCTTT. Supplemented by reference TRBV7-2 and TRBJ1-1, the full variable domain reads GAGVSQSPSNKVTEKGKDVELRCDPISGHTALYWYRQSLGQGLEFLIYFQGNSAPDKSGLPSDRFSAERTGGSVSTLTIQRTQQEDSAVYLCASSLRANTEAFFGQGTRLTVV.

The CDR3 DNA reads as TGCGCCAGCAGCTTGCTTAGCCTATCCTCCTCAGATACGCAGTATTTT. Its protein product is CASSLLSLSSSDTQYF. This chain links TRBV5-1 with TRBJ2-3; D ambiguous. This CDR3 has 16 amino acids. Germline V gene data show CDR1 as SGHRS and CDR2 as YFSETQ. V was pared by 1 base and J by 4 bases, with 16 bases between.

A single count supports this clone. CDR3 nucleotides: TGTGCCAGCAGCCCGCGGACTAGCGGAGACACCGGGGAGCTGTTTTTT. It specifies CASSPRTSGDTGELFF. The genes are TRBV9 and TRBJ2-2; 10 bases match TRBD2. The germline V gene encodes CDR1 SGDLS and CDR2 YYNGEE. The trim removed 4 bases at V and 3 bases at J, leaving 6 bases unmatched. The CDR3 is made up of 16 amino acids. Filled out from reference TRBV9 and TRBJ2-2, the complete variable domain reads DSGVTQTPKHLITATGQRVTLRCSPRSGDLSVYWYQQSLDQGLQFLIQYYNGEERAKGNILERFSAQQFPDLHSELNLSSLELGDSALYFCASSPRTSGDTGELFFGEGSRLTVL.

The genes are TRBV5-4 and TRBJ2-3, with D maybe TRBD1 (5 bases). The CDR3 is 14 residues long. V was shortened by 4 bases and J by 1 base, with 10 bases between the two germline ends. Germline-derived CDR1 and CDR2 are SGHNT and YYREEE (reference sequence). CDR3 nucleotide sequence: TGTGCCAGCAGCCCCGAACAGGGCACAGATACGCAGTATTTT. Its translation: CASSPEQGTDTQYF.

This chain joins TRBV18 and TRBJ2-7; TRBD2 is a possible D gene (6 bases). Germline CDR1 reads KGHSH; CDR2 reads LQKENI. V was pared by 6 bases and J by 1 base, with 16 bases between. The CDR3 covers 15 residues. CDR3 coding DNA: TGTGCCAGCTCCCCGTCGGGCGGGATTTCCTACGAGCAGTACTTC. It yields the protein CASSPSGGISYEQYF.

This chain connects TRBV18 to TRBJ2-5; maybe TRBD1 (6 bases). CDR1 is KGHSH and CDR2 is LQKENI in the germline V gene. This CDR3 comprises 17 residues. Trimming took off 1 base at V and 5 bases at J, with 20 bases between the two ends. The CDR3, as DNA: TGTGCCAGCTCACCACGGAGCATGGACAGTCCCGGGGAGACCCAGTACTTC. The encoded protein is CASSPRSMDSPGETQYF.

This clone was observed a few times. The chain joins TRBV9 to TRBJ1-1; D not resolved. CDR1 and CDR2 from the germline V gene are SGDLS and YYNGEE. Trimming took off 4 bases at V and 4 bases at J, with 17 bases between the two ends. CDR3 length: 15 residues. CDR3 sequence reads: CASSPLGGLSTEAFF. The CDR3 DNA reads as TGTGCCAGCAGCCCGCTCGGCGGCCTCTCCACTGAAGCTTTCTTT.

This clone was counted between two and nine times. The chain couples TRBV15 to TRBJ1-5, with D possibly being TRBD1 (5 bases). Trimming left V 10 bases short and J 5 bases short, with 9 bases between. Germline loops: CDR1 LNHNV, CDR2 YYDKDF (reference sequence). The CDR3 has 11 residues. As DNA, the CDR3 is TGTGCCATCAGGGATCATCAGCCCCAGCATTTT. Protein product: CAIRDHQPQHF.

A note on this clone: At one of its ends the junction is not consistent with the germline gene, which may arise from a read error. The chain is built from TRBV9 and TRBJ2-7, with D perhaps matching TRBD1 or TRBD2 (5 bases each). The CDR3 runs 14 residues. CDR1 and CDR2 from the germline V gene are SGDLS and YYNGEE. CDR3 nucleotides: TGTGCCAGCGGCGTAAGACCCGGGGACCACGAGCAGTACTTC. This encodes CASGVRPGDHEQYF.

The chain carries TRBV5-1 and TRBJ1-3, with D possibly TRBD1 on 5 matching bases. CDR3 length equals 16 residues. CDR1 and CDR2 from the germline V gene are SGHRS and YFSETQ. Trimming left V 2 bases short and J 8 bases short, with 20 bases between. The CDR3 protein is CASSFGAGGPGDTIYF. The CDR3 nucleotides are TGCGCCAGCAGCTTCGGCGCAGGCGGTCCGGGGGACACCATATATTTT.

As to this clone: A much larger clonotype is one base distant, so this may be a read error. Distinct nucleotide sequences in the sample also encode this CDR3. V is TRBV6-1 and J is TRBJ1-2; D is unresolved. The CDR3 spans 12 residues. CDR1 is MNHNS and CDR2 is SASEGT in the germline V gene. The CDR3 DNA follows: TGTGCCAGCAGTGAACGAACGGGTGGCTACACTTTC. It encodes CASSERTGGYTF.

The chain couples TRBV5-8 to TRBJ2-5; possibly TRBD1 for D (6 bases). The CDR3 is made up of 15 amino acids. The germline gives CDR1 SGHTS, CDR2 YDEGEE. Trimming stripped 6 bases from V and 5 bases from J, with 20 bases between. CDR3 residues: CASTPNTGTRETQYF. CDR3 coding DNA: TGTGCCAGCACCCCTAATACAGGGACGCGGGAGACCCAGTACTTC. Full variable domain (rest looked up from reference TRBV5-8 and TRBJ2-5): EAGVTQSPTHLIKTRGQQATLRCSPISGHTSVYWYQQALGLGLQFLLWYDEGEERNRGNFPPRFSGRQFPNYSSELNVNALELEDSALYLCASTPNTGTRETQYFGPGTRLLVL.

The chain joins TRBV10-3 to TRBJ2-1, with TRBD2 matching 10 bases. The junction had 1 base not matched to a gene; V was cut back by 2 bases and J by 3 bases. Germline CDR1 ENHRY, CDR2 SYGVKD. This CDR3 has 15 amino acids. The CDR3 DNA reads as TGTGCCATCAGTGAGGGACTAGCGGACTACAATGAGCAGTTCTTC. Translating gives CAISEGLADYNEQFF.

The J gene is TRBJ2-1, the V gene TRBV4-2; 13 bases align to TRBD2. This CDR3 is 17 amino acids long. V lost 1 base, J lost 8 bases, and 8 bases stayed unmatched. From germline, CDR1 is LGHNA and CDR2 YNFKEQ. In DNA, the CDR3 is TGTGCCAGCAGCCAAGGGCTAACTAGCGGGAGGGCCCATGAGCAGTTCTTC. It yields the protein CASSQGLTSGRAHEQFF.

This clone occurred once. The CDR3 DNA is TGTGCCAGCAGCTTCTCCCGGGGACGGCCCCTAGTCGAGCAGTACTTC. Its protein is CASSFSRGRPLVEQYF. V gene TRBV13 combines with J gene TRBJ2-7; D tentatively fits TRBD1 or TRBD2 (5 bases each). Germline V gene data show CDR1 as PRHDT and CDR2 as FYEKMQ (reference sequence). Trimming cost V 3 bases and J 6 bases, with 21 bases left between them. This CDR3 contains 16 residues.

This sequence joins TRBV29-1 and TRBJ1-2, with a possible D match to TRBD1 (5 bases). V was pared by 6 bases and J by 4 bases, with 15 bases between. The CDR3 totals 13 residues. CDR1 and CDR2 (germline): SQVTM, ANQGSEA. Here the CDR3 reads CSVGAGQTYGYTF. DNA of the CDR3: TGCAGCGTGGGAGCAGGGCAAACCTATGGCTACACCTTC.